The clone carrying this T cell receptor beta chain was counted only a few times. Antigen specificity is unknown. Regions amplified from RNA transcripts were the TCR beta CDR3 regions. HTBI primers drove first-round RT-PCR of the TCR CDR3. TCRdb reprocessed the multiplex PCR reads with MiXCR, giving one entry per CDR3 protein. The repertoire consists of under 300,000 distinct CDR3 sequences, with about 20% occurring once and the leading ten covering under 65%. This record belongs to a study of T cells in Graves' hyperthyroidism and ophthalmopathy. Study as a whole: The authors collected peripheral blood at initial diagnosis, before any treatment.

Points from the study as a whole: Most expanded thyroid clonotypes above 0.001 also appeared in blood. The model made its ophthalmopathy prediction, and onset followed a median roughly six months later. Classification by a 13 V-J model distinguished ophthalmopathy from stable hyperthyroidism.

This receptor was identified in a man aged 25-45 years with Graves' ophthalmopathy. Sequenced material: blood.

Written as DNA, the CDR3 is TGTGCCAGCAGTTTATCGTTAGCGGGGAGCACAGATACGCAGTATTTT. It codes for CASSLSLAGSTDTQYF. The chain employs TRBV27 and TRBJ2-3; 8 nucleotides match TRBD2. Per germline, CDR1 MNHEY and CDR2 SMNVEV (reference sequence). The CDR3 contains 16 residues. J lost 0 bases, V lost 0 bases, and 2 bases had no gene match.